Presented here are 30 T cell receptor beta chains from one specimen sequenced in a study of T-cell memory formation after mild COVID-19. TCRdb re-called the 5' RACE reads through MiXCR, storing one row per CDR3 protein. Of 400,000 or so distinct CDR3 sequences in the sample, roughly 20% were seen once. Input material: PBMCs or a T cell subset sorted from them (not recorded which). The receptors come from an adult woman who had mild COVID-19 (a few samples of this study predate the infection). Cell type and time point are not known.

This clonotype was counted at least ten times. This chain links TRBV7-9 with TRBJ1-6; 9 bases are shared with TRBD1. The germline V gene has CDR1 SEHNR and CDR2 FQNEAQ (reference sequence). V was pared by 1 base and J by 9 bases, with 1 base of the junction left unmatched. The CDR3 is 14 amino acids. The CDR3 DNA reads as TGTGCCAGCAGCTTAGGGACAGGGGTTTCACCCCTCCACTTT. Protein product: CASSLGTGVSPLHF.

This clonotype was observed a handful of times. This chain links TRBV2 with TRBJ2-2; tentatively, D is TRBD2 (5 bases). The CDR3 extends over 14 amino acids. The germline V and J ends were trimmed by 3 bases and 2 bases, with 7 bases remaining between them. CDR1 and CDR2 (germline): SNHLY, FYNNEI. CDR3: CASSERVNTGELFF. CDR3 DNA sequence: TGTGCCAGCAGTGAGAGGGTAAACACCGGGGAGCTGTTTTTT.

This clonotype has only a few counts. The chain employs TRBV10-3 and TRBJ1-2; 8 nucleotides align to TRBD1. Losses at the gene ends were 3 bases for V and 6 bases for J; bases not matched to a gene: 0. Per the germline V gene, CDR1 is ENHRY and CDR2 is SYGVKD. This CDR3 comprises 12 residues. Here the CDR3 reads CAISEQGDGYTF. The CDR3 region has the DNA TGTGCCATCAGTGAACAGGGGGATGGCTACACCTTC.

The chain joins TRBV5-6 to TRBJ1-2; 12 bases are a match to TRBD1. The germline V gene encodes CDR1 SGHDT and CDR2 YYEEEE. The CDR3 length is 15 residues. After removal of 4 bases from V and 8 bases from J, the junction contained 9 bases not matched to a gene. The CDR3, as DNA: TGTGCCAGCAGCCCGACCGGGACAGGGGGCCGGGGCTACACCTTC. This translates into CASSPTGTGGRGYTF. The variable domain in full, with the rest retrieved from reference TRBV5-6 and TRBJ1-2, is DAGVTQSPTHLIKTRGQQVTLRCSPKSGHDTVSWYQQALGQGPQFIFQYYEEEERQRGNFPDRFSGHQFPNYSSELNVNALLLGDSALYLCASSPTGTGGRGYTFGSGTRLTVV.

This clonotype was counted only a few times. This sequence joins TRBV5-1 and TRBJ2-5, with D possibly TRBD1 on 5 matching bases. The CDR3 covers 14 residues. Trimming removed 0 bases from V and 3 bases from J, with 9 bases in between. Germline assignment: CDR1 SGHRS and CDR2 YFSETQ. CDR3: CASSLARDEETQYF. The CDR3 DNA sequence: TGCGCCAGCAGCTTGGCCAGGGATGAAGAGACCCAGTACTTC.

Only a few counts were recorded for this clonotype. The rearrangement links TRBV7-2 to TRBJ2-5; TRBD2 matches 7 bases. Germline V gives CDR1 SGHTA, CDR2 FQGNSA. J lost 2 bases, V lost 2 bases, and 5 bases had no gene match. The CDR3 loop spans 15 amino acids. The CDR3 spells CASSLTSALQETQYF. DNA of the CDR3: TGTGCCAGCAGCTTAACTAGCGCCCTGCAAGAGACCCAGTACTTC.

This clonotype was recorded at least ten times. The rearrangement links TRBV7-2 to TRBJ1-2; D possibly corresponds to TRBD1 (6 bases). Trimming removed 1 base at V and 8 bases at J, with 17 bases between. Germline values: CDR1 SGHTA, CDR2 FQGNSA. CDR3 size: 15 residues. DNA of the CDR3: TGTGCCAGCAGCTTAGTCTCTGGGACAAATTCGGGCTACACCTTC. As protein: CASSLVSGTNSGYTF.

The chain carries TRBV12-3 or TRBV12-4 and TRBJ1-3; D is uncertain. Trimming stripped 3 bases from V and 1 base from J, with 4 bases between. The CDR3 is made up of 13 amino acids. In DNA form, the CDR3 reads TGTGCCAGCAGTTTGTTTTCTGGAAACACCATATATTTT. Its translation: CASSLFSGNTIYF.

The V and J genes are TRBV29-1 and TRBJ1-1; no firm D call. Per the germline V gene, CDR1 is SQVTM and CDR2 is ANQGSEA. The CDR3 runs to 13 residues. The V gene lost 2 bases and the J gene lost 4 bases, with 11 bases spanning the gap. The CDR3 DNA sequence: TGCAGCGTTGAATTTCCCCCGAGCACTGAAGCTTTCTTT. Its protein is CSVEFPPSTEAFF.

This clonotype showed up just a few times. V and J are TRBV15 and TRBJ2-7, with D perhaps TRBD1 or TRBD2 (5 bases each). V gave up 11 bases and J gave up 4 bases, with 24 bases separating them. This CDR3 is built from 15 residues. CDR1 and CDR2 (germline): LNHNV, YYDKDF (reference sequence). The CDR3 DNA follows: TGTGCCTCTTCTAAGGGCGAGGGGCGCAAGTACGAGCAGTACTTC. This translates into CASSKGEGRKYEQYF.

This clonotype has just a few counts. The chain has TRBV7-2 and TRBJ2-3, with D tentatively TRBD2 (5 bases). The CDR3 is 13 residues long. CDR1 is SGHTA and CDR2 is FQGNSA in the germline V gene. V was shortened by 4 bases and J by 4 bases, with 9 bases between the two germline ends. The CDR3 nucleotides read TGTGCCAGCAGCTCCCATAGCGCAGATACGCAGTATTTT. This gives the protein CASSSHSADTQYF.

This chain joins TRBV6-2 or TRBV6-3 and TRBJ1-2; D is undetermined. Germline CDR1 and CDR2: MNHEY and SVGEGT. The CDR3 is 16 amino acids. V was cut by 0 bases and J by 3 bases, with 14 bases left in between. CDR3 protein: CASSYSIRGRDYGYTF. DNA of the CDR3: TGTGCCAGCAGTTACTCCATTCGCGGACGGGACTATGGCTACACCTTC.

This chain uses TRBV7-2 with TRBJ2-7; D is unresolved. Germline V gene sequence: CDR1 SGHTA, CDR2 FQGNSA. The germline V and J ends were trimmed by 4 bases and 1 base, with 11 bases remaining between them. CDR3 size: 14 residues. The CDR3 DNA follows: TGTGCCAGCAGCTCGTCACAAGGTTCCTACGAGCAGTACTTC. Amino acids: CASSSSQGSYEQYF.

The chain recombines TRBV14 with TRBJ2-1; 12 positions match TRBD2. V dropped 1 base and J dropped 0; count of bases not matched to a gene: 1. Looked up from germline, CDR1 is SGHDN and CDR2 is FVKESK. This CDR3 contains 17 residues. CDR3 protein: CASSQATSGSSYNEQFF. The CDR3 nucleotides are TGTGCCAGCAGCCAAGCGACTAGCGGGAGCTCCTACAATGAGCAGTTCTTC.

The CDR3, as DNA: TGTGCCACCAGTGATCGTCCCCGGAGCGGGACAGATACGCAGTATTTT. Protein sequence: CATSDRPRSGTDTQYF. The rearrangement uses TRBV24-1 and TRBJ2-3; the D gene is possibly TRBD2 (6 bases). CDR1 and CDR2 from the germline V gene are KGHDR and SFDVKD. V dropped 3 bases and J dropped 3 bases, with 15 bases sitting between them. There are 16 residues in the CDR3.

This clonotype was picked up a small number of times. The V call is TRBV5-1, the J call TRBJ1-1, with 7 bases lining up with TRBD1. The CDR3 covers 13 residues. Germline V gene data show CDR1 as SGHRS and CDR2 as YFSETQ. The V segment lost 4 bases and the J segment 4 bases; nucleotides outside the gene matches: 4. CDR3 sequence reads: CASSTDRATEAFF. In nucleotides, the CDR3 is TGCGCCAGCAGCACCGACAGGGCCACTGAAGCTTTCTTT.

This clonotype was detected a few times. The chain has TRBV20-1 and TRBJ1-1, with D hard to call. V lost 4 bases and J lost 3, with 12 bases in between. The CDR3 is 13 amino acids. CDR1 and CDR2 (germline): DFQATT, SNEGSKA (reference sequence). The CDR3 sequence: CSAKRSRDTEAFF. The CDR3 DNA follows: TGCAGTGCTAAAAGGTCAAGGGACACTGAAGCTTTCTTT.

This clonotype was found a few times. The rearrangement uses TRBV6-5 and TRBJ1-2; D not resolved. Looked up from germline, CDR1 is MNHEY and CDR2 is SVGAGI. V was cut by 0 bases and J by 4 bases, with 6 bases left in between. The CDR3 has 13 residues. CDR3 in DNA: TGTGCCAGCAGTTACTCGAGAACCTATGGCTACACCTTC. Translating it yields CASSYSRTYGYTF.

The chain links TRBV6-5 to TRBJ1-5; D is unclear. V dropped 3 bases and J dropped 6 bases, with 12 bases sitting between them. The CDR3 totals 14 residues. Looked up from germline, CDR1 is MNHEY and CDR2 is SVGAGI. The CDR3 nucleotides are TGTGCCAGCAGTTATGGTCCAGGAATTCAGCCCCAGCATTTT. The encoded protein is CASSYGPGIQPQHF.

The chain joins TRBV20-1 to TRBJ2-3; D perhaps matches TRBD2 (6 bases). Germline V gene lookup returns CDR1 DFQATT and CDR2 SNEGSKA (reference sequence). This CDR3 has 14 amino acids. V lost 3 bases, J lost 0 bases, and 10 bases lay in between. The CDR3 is CSASRSGSTDTQYF. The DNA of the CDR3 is TGCAGTGCTAGTAGGAGCGGGAGCACAGATACGCAGTATTTT.

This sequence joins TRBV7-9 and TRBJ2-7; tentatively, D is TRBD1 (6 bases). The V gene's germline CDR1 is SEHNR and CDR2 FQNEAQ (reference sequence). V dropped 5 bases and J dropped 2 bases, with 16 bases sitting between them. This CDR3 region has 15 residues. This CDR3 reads CASSPSGTRTYEQYF. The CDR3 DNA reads TGTGCCAGCAGCCCTTCCGGGACACGAACCTACGAGCAGTACTTC.

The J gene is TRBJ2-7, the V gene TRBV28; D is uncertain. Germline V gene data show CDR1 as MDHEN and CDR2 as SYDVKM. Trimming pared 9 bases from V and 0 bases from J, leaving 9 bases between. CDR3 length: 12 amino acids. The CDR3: CASQVDSYEQYF. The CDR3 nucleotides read TGTGCCAGTCAGGTGGACTCCTACGAGCAGTACTTC. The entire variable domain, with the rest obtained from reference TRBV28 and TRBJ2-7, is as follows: DVKVTQSSRYLVKRTGEKVFLECVQDMDHENMFWYRQDPGLGLRLIYFSYDVKMKEKGDIPEGYSVSREKKERFSLILESASTNQTSMYLCASQVDSYEQYFGPGTRLTVT.

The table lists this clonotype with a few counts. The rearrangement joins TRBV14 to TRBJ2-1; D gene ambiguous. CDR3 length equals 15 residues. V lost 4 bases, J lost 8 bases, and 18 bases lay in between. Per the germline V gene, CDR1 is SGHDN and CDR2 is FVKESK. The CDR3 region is CASSPRALTLDEQFF. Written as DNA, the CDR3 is TGTGCCAGCAGCCCACGGGCCCTAACGTTGGATGAGCAGTTCTTC.

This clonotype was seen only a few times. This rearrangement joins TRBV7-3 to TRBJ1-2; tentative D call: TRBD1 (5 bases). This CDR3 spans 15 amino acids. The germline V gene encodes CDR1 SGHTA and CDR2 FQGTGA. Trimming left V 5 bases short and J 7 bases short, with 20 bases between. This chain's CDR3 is CASSPGPGTIGGYTF. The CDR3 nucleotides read TGTGCCAGCAGCCCCGGACCTGGGACGATCGGTGGCTACACCTTC.

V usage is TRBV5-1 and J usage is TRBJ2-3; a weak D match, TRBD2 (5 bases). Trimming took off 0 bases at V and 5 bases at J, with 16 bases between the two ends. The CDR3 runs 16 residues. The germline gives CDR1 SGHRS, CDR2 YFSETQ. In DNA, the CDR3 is TGCGCCAGCAGCTTGGTCTGGGCTAGCCAAGGAGATACGCAGTATTTT. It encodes CASSLVWASQGDTQYF.

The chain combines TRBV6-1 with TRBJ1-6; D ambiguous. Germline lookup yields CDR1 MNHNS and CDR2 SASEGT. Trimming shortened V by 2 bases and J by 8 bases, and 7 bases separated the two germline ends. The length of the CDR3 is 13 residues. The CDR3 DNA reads TGTGCCAGCAGTGAACAACTGGATTCACCCCTCCACTTT. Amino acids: CASSEQLDSPLHF.

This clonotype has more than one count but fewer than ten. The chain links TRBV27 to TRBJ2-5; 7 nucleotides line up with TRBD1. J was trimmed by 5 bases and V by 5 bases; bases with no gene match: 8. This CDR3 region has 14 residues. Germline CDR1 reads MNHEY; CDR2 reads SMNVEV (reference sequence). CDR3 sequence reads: CASSPDRVSETQYF. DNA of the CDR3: TGTGCCAGCAGTCCCGACAGGGTCTCGGAGACCCAGTACTTC.

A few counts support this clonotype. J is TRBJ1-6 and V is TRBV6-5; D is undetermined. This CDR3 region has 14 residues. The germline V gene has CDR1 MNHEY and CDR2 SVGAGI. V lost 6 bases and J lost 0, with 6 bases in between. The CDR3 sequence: CASRGDSYNSPLHF. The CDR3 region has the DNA TGTGCCAGCAGGGGTGACTCCTATAATTCACCCCTCCACTTT.

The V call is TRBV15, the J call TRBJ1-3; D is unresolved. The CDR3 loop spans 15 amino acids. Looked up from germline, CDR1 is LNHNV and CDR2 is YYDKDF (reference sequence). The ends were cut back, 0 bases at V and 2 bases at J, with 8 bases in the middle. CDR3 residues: CATSRDWAAGNTIYF. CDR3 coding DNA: TGTGCCACCAGCAGAGATTGGGCAGCTGGAAACACCATATATTTT.

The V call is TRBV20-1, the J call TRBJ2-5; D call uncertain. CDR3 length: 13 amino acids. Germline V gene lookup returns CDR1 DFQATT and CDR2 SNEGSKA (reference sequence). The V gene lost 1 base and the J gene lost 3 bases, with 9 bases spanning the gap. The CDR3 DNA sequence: TGCAGTGCTAGAGTGGCCTGGGAAGAGACCCAGTACTTC. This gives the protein CSARVAWEETQYF.